This T cell receptor (beta chain) stems from a study of shared clonotypes between healthy human individuals (TCRdb year 2020). Describing the broader study: The cohort included three men and a couple of women between 18 and 49 years of age. Per donor, leukapheresis produced somewhere between about 0.85 and 8.9 billion PBMCs. Different laboratories and diverse techniques were used to prepare libraries and sequence TCR repertoires, to increase sequencing depth and limit assay-specific biases. The study deeply sequenced blood TCR repertoires of about five healthy adults to estimate repertoire size and the extent of clonotype sharing between individuals. Per donor, three plates each were used for CD4 naive and CD4 memory, two for CD8 naive, and one for CD8 memory.

Using the deep immunoSEQ assay, TCR CDR3 regions were amplified from genomic DNA by multiplex PCR. Extracted genomic DNA from each cell subset was spread evenly across all wells of several immunoSEQ 96-well plates, with each plate serving as a replicate. For sorted subsets, each replicate PCR was loaded with roughly 200 ng genomic DNA, equivalent to 25,000 to 35,000 T cell genomes. Purified libraries were measured with a Qubit 3.0 fluorometer, size-checked on a Bioanalyzer 2100, and measured again with the KAPA Library Quantification kit. Every immunoSEQ 96-well plate was sequenced on a separate single-read 150-cycle Illumina NextSeq 550 flow cell. Per the authors' processing: Because the immunoSEQ output held only junctional sequences and lacked quality scores, the filtering could not match the filtering applied to full-length reads. To assign V/J genes and CDR3, sequences were annotated using PyIR, a Python wrapper for IgBLAST v1.9, with IMGT germline references. Any read was removed if the V/J assignment was weak (E-value above 1e-6), the CDR3 was missing, or the read contained stop codons, out-of-frame junctions, or ambiguous translated residues. A V3J clonotype was defined by an identical inferred V gene, J gene, and CDR3 amino acid sequence. Percentage overlap between repertoires was computed as shared unique clonotypes divided by the size of the smaller repertoire. Repertoire richness was assessed with RTK rarefaction, the Chao1 estimator, and Recon v2.1 estimates of unobserved clonotypes. Generation probabilities for all TCRbeta clonotypes obtained by the gDNA method from a handful of donors were computed using OLGA. TCRdb holds this immuneACCESS table with in-frame rearrangements only. Some clones are missing; in checked studies, unresolved V genes explain under half, and the rest has no known cause. That table is the source of V, J and clone size, and D and trimming were worked out from the DNA. The sample table shows approximately 940,000 clones, and more than 75% are seen once. Of the sample, about 1.5% is held by the ten largest clones.

Trimming at the junction amounts to 0 bases on V and 1 base on J, and the germline ends lie 16 bases apart. The CDR3, from cysteine to phenylalanine, totals 17 residues. CDR3 DNA is the only sequence kept; it has 51 bases, read in frame from the first base. From a lookup of the germline V gene, CDR1 and CDR2 are SGHRS and YFSETQ. The donors were healthy, HIV-negative adults who had no recently reported acute infections or vaccinations. Every donor was a Caucasian adult living in Nashville, Tennessee, USA. CD4+ T cells were enriched by magnetic negative selection; naive cells were then positively selected on CD45RA, and the negative fraction formed the memory subset. After blood collection by leukapheresis, PBMCs were isolated using Ficoll-Histopaque density gradient centrifugation and then cryopreserved in the vapor phase of liquid nitrogen. Analytical flow cytometry was used to check the purity and quantity of each magnetically sorted T cell population. From each sorted fraction, genomic DNA was isolated and quantified by UV absorbance on a Nanodrop 2000c.

Results the study describes overall, beyond this receptor: Approximately 5% of naive CD4, 3% to 4% of naive CD8, 2.3% of memory CD4, and about 0.4% of memory CD8 clonotypes were shared across a few donors. Pairwise subsampling indicated that sequencing depth was expected to affect the degree of clonotype sharing among donors. Incomplete sequencing was indicated by rarefaction of sorted-subset datasets, despite the large sequencing depth. The genetic and exposure-history diversity represented was limited by the small number of donors. Compared with non-shared clonotypes, clonotypes shared by all four sorted-subset donors had higher generation probabilities. Sampling was limited to blood, and TCR repertoires in tissue likely differ from TCR repertoires in blood. Larger estimated clonotype richness was generally found for naive subsets than for memory subsets.

This clone was detected once. The antigen it binds to is not known. It has no much larger one-base neighbor in the sample; base qualities were not kept. What was sequenced was memory CD4+ T cells sorted from blood. The cell subset or site label here, explained by the study, means: CD45RA-negative fraction. The chain is encoded by TRBV5-1 joined to TRBJ1-1, with TRBD1 perhaps the D gene, on 6 matching bases. The sequence was obtained from a man aged 18 to 29 in good health. The CDR3 here reads CASSLGTARTQNTEAFF. The sequence in DNA is TGCGCCAGCAGCTTGGGGACAGCCAGAACCCAGAACACTGAAGCTTTCTTT.